The rows below give T cell receptor beta chains drawn from one sample of a study of T cell responses to AZD1222 COVID-19 vaccine. Sequencing was performed with immunoSEQ multiplex PCR; in TCRdb, only in-frame clones are kept and a portion is missing. Here the sample spans more than 140,000 clones, roughly 93% being singletons. Sequences were derived from peripheral blood, sampled on day 0 of MenACWY control vaccination. These receptors were collected from an adult in good health. CDR3s include the opening cysteine and the closing phenylalanine or tryptophan. D genes are given only for firm matches.

V gene	D gene	J gene	CDR3 DNA	CDR3 protein
TRBV7-3	-	TRBJ2-6	TGTGCCAGCAGCTTAACATGGTCTGGGGCCAACGTCCTGACTTTC	CASSLTWSGANVLTF
TRBV2	-	TRBJ2-7	TGTGCCAGCACCGGAGATATTTACGAGCAGTACTTC	CASTGDIYEQYF
TRBV19	-	TRBJ1-2	TGTGCCACTAAGAGGGGGGCGATGGGCTACACCTTC	CATKRGAMGYTF
TRBV7-3	-	TRBJ1-1	TGTGCCAGCAGCCCTGCCGTAGGTTATGAAGCTTTCTTT	CASSPAVGYEAFF
TRBV19	TRBD2	TRBJ2-7	TGTGCCAGTAGTCGCACTAGCGGGACTTTCTACGAGCAGTACTTC	CASSRTSGTFYEQYF
TRBV19	-	TRBJ1-1	TGTGCCACCTCCTGGGGACCGAACACTGAAGCTTTCTTT	CATSWGPNTEAFF
TRBV19	-	TRBJ1-1	TGTGCCAGTAGTATGAGGACTGAAGCTTTCTTT	CASSMRTEAFF
TRBV27	-	TRBJ1-5	TGTGCCAGCAGTTTATCGTCAAGGGTCCCTTATCAGCCCCAGCATTTT	CASSLSSRVPYQPQHF
TRBV4-1	TRBD2	TRBJ2-7	TGCGCCAGCAGCCAAGTCAGCGGGAGCTCCTACGAGCAGTACTTC	CASSQVSGSSYEQYF
TRBV15	TRBD2	TRBJ2-1	TGTGCCACCAGCAAAGGACTAGAGAGATACAATGAGCAGTTCTTC	CATSKGLERYNEQFF
TRBV5-6	-	TRBJ1-2	TGTGCCAGCAGCGAATTACGAGACAGGATAGCTGGAGGCTACACCTTC	CASSELRDRIAGGYTF
TRBV9	-	TRBJ1-1	TGTGCCAGCAGCGTAGAACTGGGGGGAACTGAAGCTTTCTTT	CASSVELGGTEAFF
TRBV7-2	-	TRBJ1-2	TGTGCCAGCAGCTCTACCTATGGCTACACCTTC	CASSSTYGYTF
TRBV28	TRBD2	TRBJ2-3	TGTGCCAGCAGTTCACGACTAGCGGGATTTAATACGCAGTATTTT	CASSSRLAGFNTQYF
TRBV16	TRBD1	TRBJ1-6	TGTGCCAGCAGCCTCCAGCCGACAGGGGCTAATTCACCCCTCCACTTT	CASSLQPTGANSPLHF
TRBV5-5	TRBD1	TRBJ2-1	TGTGCCAGCAGCTTGGTGGGTAGGGGACAGGGGGGCAATGAGCAGTTCTTC	CASSLVGRGQGGNEQFF
TRBV5-8	-	TRBJ1-1	TGTGCCAGCAGCCGCGACAGGAACACTGAAGCTTTCTTT	CASSRDRNTEAFF
TRBV7-9	-	TRBJ2-2	TGTGCCAGCAGCCTCCCGGATGACGGGGAGCTGTTTTTT	CASSLPDDGELFF
TRBV15	TRBD1	TRBJ2-7	TGTGCCACCAGCAGGGACAGGGAGTCCTACAAGCAGTACTTC	CATSRDRESYKQYF
TRBV27	TRBD1	TRBJ1-2	TGTGCCAGCAGTTTAATGGCGCGACAGGGGATGGGTGGCTACACCTTC	CASSLMARQGMGGYTF